A selection of T cell receptor beta chains follows, all from one sample in a study of cytomegalovirus exposure and HLA in healthy donors. The data were produced by immunoSEQ multiplex PCR, yet TCRdb's version contains in-frame clones alone and is incomplete. Of about 150,000 clones listed, roughly 80% are singletons. Material: PBMCs. These receptors originate from a woman aged 40 to 50 in good health and CMV-seropositive. Each CDR3 is given with its conserved first and last residue. A D gene is named only where the DNA matches it firmly. Clone size is shown for a subset of rows, as once, few, many or a class of expanded clone.

D gene	clone size	J gene	V gene	CDR3 protein	CDR3 DNA
TRBD1	once	TRBJ2-7	TRBV5-3	CARSGSRDRLYEQYF	TGTGCCAGAAGCGGCAGCCGGGACAGGTTATACGAGCAGTACTTC
-	-	TRBJ2-5	TRBV28	CASSPLSPGQETQYF	TGTGCCAGCAGTCCTCTTTCACCGGGCCAAGAGACCCAGTACTTC
-	once	TRBJ2-7	TRBV7-2	CASSLSSASWGHEQYF	TGTGCCAGCAGCTTGAGCAGTGCCTCTTGGGGCCACGAGCAGTACTTC
TRBD2	-	TRBJ2-1	TRBV7-8	CASSYLAGGAYNEQFF	TGTGCCAGCAGCTACCTAGCGGGAGGAGCGTACAATGAGCAGTTCTTC
TRBD2	-	TRBJ2-7	TRBV2	CASKGGSEYEQYF	TGTGCCAGCAAGGGCGGGAGTGAGTACGAGCAGTACTTC
TRBD1	-	TRBJ1-2	TRBV7-8	CASRFDRGPHYGYTF	TGTGCCAGCAGGTTCGACAGGGGCCCGCACTATGGCTACACCTTC
TRBD1	-	TRBJ1-1	TRBV18	CASSPRQGADEAFF	TGTGCCAGCTCACCAAGACAGGGGGCGGATGAAGCTTTCTTT
TRBD1	-	TRBJ1-3	TRBV6-5	CASSLGQATGNTIYF	TGTGCCAGCAGTCTCGGACAGGCAACTGGAAACACCATATATTTT
-	few	TRBJ1-1	TRBV6-6	CASTLTGVDTEAFF	TGTGCCAGCACCCTGACAGGAGTAGACACTGAAGCTTTCTTT
TRBD1	few	TRBJ1-2	TRBV18	CASSPGPGGYYGYTF	TGTGCCAGCTCACCAGGTCCAGGGGGCTATTATGGCTACACCTTC
-	-	TRBJ2-1	TRBV20-1	CSATGINEQFF	TGCAGTGCTACAGGGATAAATGAGCAGTTCTTC